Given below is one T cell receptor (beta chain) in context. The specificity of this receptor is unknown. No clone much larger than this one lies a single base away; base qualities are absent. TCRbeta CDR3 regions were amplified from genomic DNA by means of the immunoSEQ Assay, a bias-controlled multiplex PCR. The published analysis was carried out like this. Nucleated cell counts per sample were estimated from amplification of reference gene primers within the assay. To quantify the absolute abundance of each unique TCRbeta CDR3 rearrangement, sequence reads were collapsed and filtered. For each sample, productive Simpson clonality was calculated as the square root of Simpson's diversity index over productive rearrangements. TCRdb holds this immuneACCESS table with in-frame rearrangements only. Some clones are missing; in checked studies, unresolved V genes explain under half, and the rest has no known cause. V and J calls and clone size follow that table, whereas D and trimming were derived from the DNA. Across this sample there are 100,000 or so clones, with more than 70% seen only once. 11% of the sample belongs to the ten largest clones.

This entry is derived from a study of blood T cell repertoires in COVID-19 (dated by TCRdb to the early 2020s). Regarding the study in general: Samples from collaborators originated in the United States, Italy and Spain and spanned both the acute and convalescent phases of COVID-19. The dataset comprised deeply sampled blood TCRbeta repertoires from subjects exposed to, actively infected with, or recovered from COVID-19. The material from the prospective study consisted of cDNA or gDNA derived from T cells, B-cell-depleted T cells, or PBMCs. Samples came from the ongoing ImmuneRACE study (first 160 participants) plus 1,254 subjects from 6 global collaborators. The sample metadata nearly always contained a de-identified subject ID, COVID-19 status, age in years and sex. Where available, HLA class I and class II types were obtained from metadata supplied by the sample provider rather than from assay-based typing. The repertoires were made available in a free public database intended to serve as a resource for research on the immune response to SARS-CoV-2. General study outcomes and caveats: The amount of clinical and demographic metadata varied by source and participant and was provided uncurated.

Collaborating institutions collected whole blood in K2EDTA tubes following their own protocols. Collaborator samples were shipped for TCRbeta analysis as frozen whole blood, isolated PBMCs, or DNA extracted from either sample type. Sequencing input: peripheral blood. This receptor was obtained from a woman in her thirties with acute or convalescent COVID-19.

The nucleotide sequence reads as follows: TGTGCCAGCAGCTTAGATCGAGTTAGCGGAGATACGCAGTATTTT. The translation is CASSLDRVSGDTQYF. The chain joins TRBV11-2 to TRBJ2-3; 6 matching bases give a weak D call of TRBD2. There are 15 amino acids in the CDR3, from cysteine to phenylalanine inclusive. Of the read, only the CDR3 DNA is kept; its 45 bases are in frame from base 1. CDR1 and CDR2, per the germline V gene, are SGHAT and FQNNGV. V and J lose 0 bases and 5 bases, and a span of 12 bases separates them.